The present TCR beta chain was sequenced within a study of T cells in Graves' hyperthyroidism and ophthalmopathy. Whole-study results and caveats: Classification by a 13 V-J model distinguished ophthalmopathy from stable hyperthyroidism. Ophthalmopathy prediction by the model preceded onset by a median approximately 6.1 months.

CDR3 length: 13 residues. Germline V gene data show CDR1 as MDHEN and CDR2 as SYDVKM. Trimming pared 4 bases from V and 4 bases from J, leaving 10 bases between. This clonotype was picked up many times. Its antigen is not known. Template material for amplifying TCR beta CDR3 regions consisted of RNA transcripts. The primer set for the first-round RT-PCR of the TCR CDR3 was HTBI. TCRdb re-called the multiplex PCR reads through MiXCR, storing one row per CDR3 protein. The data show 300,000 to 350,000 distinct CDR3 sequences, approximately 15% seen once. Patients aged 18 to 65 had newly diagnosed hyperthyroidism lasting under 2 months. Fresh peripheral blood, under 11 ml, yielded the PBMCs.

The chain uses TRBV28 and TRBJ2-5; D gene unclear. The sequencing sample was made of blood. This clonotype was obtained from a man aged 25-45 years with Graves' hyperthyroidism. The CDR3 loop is CASSSAYRETQYF. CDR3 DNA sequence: TGTGCCAGCAGTTCGGCTTATCGAGAGACCCAGTACTTC. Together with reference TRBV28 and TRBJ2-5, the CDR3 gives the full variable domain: DVKVTQSSRYLVKRTGEKVFLECVQDMDHENMFWYRQDPGLGLRLIYFSYDVKMKEKGDIPEGYSVSREKKERFSLILESASTNQTSMYLCASSSAYRETQYFGPGTRLLVL.